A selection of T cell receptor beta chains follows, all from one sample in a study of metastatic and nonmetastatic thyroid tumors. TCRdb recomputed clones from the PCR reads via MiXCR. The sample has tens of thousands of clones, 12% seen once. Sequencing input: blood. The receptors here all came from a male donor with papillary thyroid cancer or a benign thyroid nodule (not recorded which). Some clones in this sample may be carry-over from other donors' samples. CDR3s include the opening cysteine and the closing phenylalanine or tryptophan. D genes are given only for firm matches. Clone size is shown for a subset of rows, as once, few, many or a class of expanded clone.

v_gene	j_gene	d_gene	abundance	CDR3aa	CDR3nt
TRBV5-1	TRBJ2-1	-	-	CASSLAFNNEQFF	TGCGCCAGCAGCTTGGCCTTTAACAATGAGCAGTTCTTC
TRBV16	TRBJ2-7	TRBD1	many	CASSQRASARGSSYEQYF	TGTGCCAGCAGCCAACGAGCCTCAGCCAGGGGGTCCTCCTACGAGCAGTACTTC
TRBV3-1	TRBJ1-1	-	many	CASSHQGMRTEAFF	TGTGCCAGCAGCCATCAGGGGATGAGGACTGAAGCTTTCTTT
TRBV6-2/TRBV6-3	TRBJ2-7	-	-	CASSIQSGPYYEQYF	TGTGCCAGCAGTATCCAATCGGGACCATACTACGAGCAGTACTTC
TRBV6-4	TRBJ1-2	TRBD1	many	CASSDQTGGAVGYTF	TGTGCCAGCAGTGACCAGACAGGGGGAGCGGTTGGCTACACCTTC
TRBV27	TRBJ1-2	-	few	CASSLGEGDGYTF	TGTGCCAGCAGTTTAGGGGAAGGGGATGGCTACACCTTC
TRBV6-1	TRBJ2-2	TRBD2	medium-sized	CTSGMNTGELFF	TGTACTAGCGGGATGAACACCGGGGAGCTGTTTTTT
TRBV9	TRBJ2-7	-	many	CASSVEAGYEQYF	TGTGCCAGCAGCGTAGAGGCAGGGTACGAGCAGTACTTC
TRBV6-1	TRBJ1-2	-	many	CASSDATAISGYTF	TGTGCCAGCAGTGACGCAACAGCGATCTCTGGCTACACCTTC
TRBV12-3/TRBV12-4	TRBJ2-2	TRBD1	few	CASSIPQGTGELFF	TGTGCCAGCAGTATCCCACAGGGGACCGGGGAGCTGTTTTTT
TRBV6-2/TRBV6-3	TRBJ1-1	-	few	CASSSVRMNTEAFF	TGTGCCAGCAGTTCGGTTCGGATGAACACTGAAGCTTTCTTT
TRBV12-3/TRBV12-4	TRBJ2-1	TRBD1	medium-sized	CASSVHRGNNEQFF	TGTGCCAGCAGCGTACACAGGGGAAACAATGAGCAGTTCTTC
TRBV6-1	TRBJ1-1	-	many	CASTLWGRTEAFF	TGTGCCAGCACCCTTTGGGGGCGCACTGAAGCTTTCTTT
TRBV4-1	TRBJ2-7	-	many	CASSQAQGYYEQYF	TGCGCCAGCAGCCAAGCCCAGGGGTACTACGAGCAGTACTTC
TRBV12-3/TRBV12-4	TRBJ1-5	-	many	CASSSGTSYSNQPQHF	TGTGCCAGCAGTTCCGGGACAAGCTATAGCAATCAGCCCCAGCATTTT
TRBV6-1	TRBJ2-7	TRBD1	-	CASSSGQGLRYEQYF	TGTGCCAGCAGTTCGGGACAGGGACTCCGCTACGAGCAGTACTTC
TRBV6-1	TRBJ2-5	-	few	CAISRQVVGQETQYF	TGTGCCATTTCCCGACAGGTCGTGGGCCAAGAGACCCAGTACTTC
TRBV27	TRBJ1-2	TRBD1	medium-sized	CASSKGQGNYGYTF	TGTGCCAGCAGTAAGGGACAGGGCAACTATGGCTACACCTTC
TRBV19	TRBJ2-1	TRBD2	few	CASSIGRGGVSYNEQFF	TGTGCCAGTAGTATAGGACGCGGGGGGGTATCCTACAATGAGCAGTTCTTC
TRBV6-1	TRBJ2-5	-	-	CASSVRVQETQYF	TGTGCCAGCAGCGTTCGGGTCCAAGAGACCCAGTACTTC
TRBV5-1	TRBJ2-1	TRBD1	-	CASSLLTGGGDEQFF	TGCGCCAGCAGCTTACTGACAGGGGGCGGGGATGAGCAGTTCTTC
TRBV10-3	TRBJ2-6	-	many	CAISQDSSGANVLTF	TGTGCCATCAGTCAAGACAGCTCTGGGGCCAACGTCCTGACTTTC
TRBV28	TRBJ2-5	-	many	CASSLRVRQLQETQYF	TGTGCCAGCAGTTTAAGAGTACGGCAGCTACAAGAGACCCAGTACTTC
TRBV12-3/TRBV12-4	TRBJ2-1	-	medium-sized	CASSGVAPSSYNEQFF	TGTGCCAGCAGCGGGGTAGCGCCAAGCTCCTACAATGAGCAGTTCTTC
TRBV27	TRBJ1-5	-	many	CASSKRQLNQPQHF	TGTGCCAGCAGTAAGAGACAGCTCAATCAGCCCCAGCATTTT
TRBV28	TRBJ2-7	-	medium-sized	CASSFTYEQYF	TGTGCCAGCAGTTTTACCTACGAGCAGTACTTC
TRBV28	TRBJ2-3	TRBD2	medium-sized	CASAGTSGRDTQYF	TGTGCCAGCGCCGGGACTAGCGGGAGAGATACGCAGTATTTT
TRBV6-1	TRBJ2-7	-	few	CASCELEFYYEQYF	TGTGCCAGCTGTGAGTTAGAATTTTACTACGAGCAGTACTTC
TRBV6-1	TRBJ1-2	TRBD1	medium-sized	CASSSPETGSIGYTF	TGTGCCAGCAGTTCCCCCGAGACAGGGAGTATTGGCTACACCTTC
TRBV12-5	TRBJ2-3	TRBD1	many	CASGSGQVGSDTQYF	TGTGCTAGTGGTTCCGGACAGGTGGGATCGGATACGCAGTATTTT
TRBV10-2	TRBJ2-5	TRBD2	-	CASSEPAGGIRETQYF	TGCGCCAGCAGTGAACCAGCGGGGGGGATCAGGGAGACCCAGTACTTC
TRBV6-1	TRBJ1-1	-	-	CASSPPRDTEAFF	TGTGCCAGCAGCCCCCCTCGGGACACTGAAGCTTTCTTT
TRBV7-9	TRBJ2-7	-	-	CASSPRDFTYEQYF	TGTGCCAGCAGCCCCCGGGACTTTACCTACGAGCAGTACTTC
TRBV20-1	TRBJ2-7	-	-	CSARDGEGIPYEQYF	TGCAGTGCTAGAGATGGAGAGGGTATCCCCTACGAGCAGTACTTC
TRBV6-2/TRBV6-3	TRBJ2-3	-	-	CATKRATDTQYF	TGTGCCACTAAGCGAGCTACAGATACGCAGTATTTT
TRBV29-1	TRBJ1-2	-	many	CSVGGLTPNYGYTF	TGCAGCGTTGGGGGTCTTACTCCTAACTATGGCTACACCTTC
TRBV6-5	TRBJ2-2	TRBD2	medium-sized	CASSYPPRFSGRSNTGELFF	TGTGCCAGCAGTTACCCCCCTCGTTTTAGCGGGAGGTCGAACACCGGGGAGCTGTTTTTT
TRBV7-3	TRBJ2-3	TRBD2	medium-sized	CASSYGLAGGADTQYF	TGTGCCAGCAGCTACGGACTAGCGGGAGGGGCGGATACGCAGTATTTT
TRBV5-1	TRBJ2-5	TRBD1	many	CASSSGQGYQETQYF	TGCGCCAGCAGCTCTGGACAGGGGTACCAAGAGACCCAGTACTTC
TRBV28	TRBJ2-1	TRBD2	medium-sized	CASRPPGLADNEQFF	TGTGCCAGCAGACCACCGGGACTAGCGGACAATGAGCAGTTCTTC
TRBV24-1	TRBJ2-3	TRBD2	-	CATSSGGFTDTQYF	TGTGCCACCAGTTCGGGAGGATTCACAGATACGCAGTATTTT
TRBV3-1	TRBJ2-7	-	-	CASSQEHALPSREQYF	TGTGCCAGCAGCCAAGAACATGCACTGCCGTCGCGGGAGCAGTACTTC
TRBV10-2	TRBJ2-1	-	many	CASSVGPDSYNEQFF	TGCGCCAGCAGTGTTGGGCCGGACTCCTACAATGAGCAGTTCTTC
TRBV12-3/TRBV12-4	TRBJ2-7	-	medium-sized	CASSPLGVSYEQYF	TGTGCCAGCAGTCCCCTAGGAGTCTCCTACGAGCAGTACTTC
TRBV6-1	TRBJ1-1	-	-	CASSWGGADTETFF	TGTGCCAGCAGTTGGGGAGGGGCGGACACTGAAACTTTCTTT
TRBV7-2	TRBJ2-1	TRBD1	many	CASSPGTGNNEQFF	TGTGCCAGCAGTCCCGGGACAGGCAACAATGAGCAGTTCTTC